This TCR beta chain was captured by sequencing in a study of T cells expressing NK-cell markers. Looking at the study overall: Sorted CD3+CD56-NKG2C+, CD3+CD56+NKG2C- and CD3+CD56+NKG2C+ T cells were the source of the TCR beta repertoires.

Study findings and constraints: More than five of the donors carried dominant NKG2C+ clonotypes that took up about 1.0-7.0% of their CD8+ T cells.

Reprocessing the 5' RACE reads, TCRdb reports a single entry for every CDR3 protein and omits DNA. Its table records 300,000 to 500,000 distinct CDR3 sequences. Germline assignment: CDR1 DFQATT and CDR2 SNEGSKA (reference sequence). This CDR3 is 14 amino acids long. In the case of this clonotype: Its antigen is still unknown.

Material: blood T cells: a sorted CD56 or NKG2C T cell subset, CD4+ or CD8+ T cells, or bulk PBMC T cells (not recorded which). The clonotype comes from a woman in her fifties or sixties in good health. The chain carries TRBV20-1 and TRBJ1-1; without DNA, the TCRdb call of TRBD1 cannot be checked. The CDR3 protein is CSAKLASGLTEAFF.